This T cell receptor (beta chain) was sequenced in a study of regulatory T cells in long-lasting Graves disease. Study information: Recently diagnosed Graves' patients had received antithyroid drugs for under 3 months.

The CDR3 runs to 15 residues. V lost 1 base, J lost 4 bases, and 12 bases lay in between. Germline loops: CDR1 SGDLS, CDR2 YYNGEE. Time point: newly diagnosed GD, antithyroid drugs for less than 3 months. The TCR library was prepared using RNA isolated from PBMCs. The authors drew patients from an endocrinology department in Xi'an, China. General study findings and limits: Newly diagnosed disease favored TRBV20-1 and TRBJ2-1 over persistent disease.

Arm-PCR with iRepertoire HTBI primers amplified the CDR3 regions for these TCR beta libraries. MiXCR, applied by TCRdb to the multiplex PCR reads, yields one record per CDR3 protein. The sample carries roughly 500,000 distinct CDR3 sequences, approximately 12% recorded once. There are a few counts of this clonotype. The target antigen is unknown. These data were also filed under a second study, of T cells in Graves' hyperthyroidism and ophthalmopathy. Turning to that study: Researchers defined stable Graves' hyperthyroidism as no ophthalmopathy progression within 18 months.

The sequence was obtained from a woman in her 30s with Graves disease. The chain carries TRBV9 and TRBJ2-1, with D possibly matching TRBD2 (6 bases). The material sequenced was peripheral blood mononuclear cells (PBMCs), taken at new diagnosis, from a patient treated with antithyroid drugs. The CDR3 coding sequence is TGTGCCAGCAGCGTATCGACTAGGGGATACAATGAGCAGTTCTTC. Amino acid sequence: CASSVSTRGYNEQFF.